This T cell receptor (beta chain) was sequenced during a study of blood T cell repertoires in COVID-19. The assay was immunoSEQ multiplex PCR, and TCRdb's table has in-frame clones only and misses some. The data show about 280,000 clones, around 86% seen once. The V end was cut by 1 base, the J end by 5 bases, with 12 bases between. Germline lookup yields CDR1 SEHNR and CDR2 FQNEAQ (reference sequence). The CDR3 is made up of 14 amino acids. Sequenced sample: peripheral blood. The TCR originated in a woman aged 25 to 45 who had recovered from COVID-19. The gene calls are TRBV7-9 and TRBJ2-7; a possible D gene is TRBD2 (6 bases). The CDR3 is CASSLVGPGDEQYF. The CDR3 DNA sequence: TGTGCCAGCAGCTTAGTGGGCCCGGGGGACGAGCAGTACTTC.